A single sample is the source of the 26 T cell receptor beta chains below, sequenced in a study of T cell repertoires in ileal Crohn's disease. This table comes from immunoSEQ multiplex PCR, and its TCRdb copy is limited to in-frame clones, with some not included. Of over 8,500 clones in the sample, 79% are singletons; the top ten hold more than 5.5%. Regarding time point: neoterminal ileum biopsy at postoperative endoscopy, about 6 months after surgery. The sequenced material came from ileal tissue. The source is an adult with Crohn's disease.

This chain links TRBV5-5 with TRBJ1-5, with 7 bases lining up with TRBD1. V dropped 5 bases and J dropped 8; count of bases not matched to a gene: 10. This CDR3 has 14 amino acids. The germline V gene encodes CDR1 SGHKS and CDR2 YYEKEE (reference sequence). CDR3 amino acids: CASSADREKEPQHF. The CDR3 DNA reads as TGTGCCAGCAGTGCCGACAGGGAGAAAGAGCCCCAGCATTTT. Supplemented by reference TRBV5-5 and TRBJ1-5, the full variable domain reads DAGVTQSPTHLIKTRGQQVTLRCSPISGHKSVSWYQQVLGQGPQFIFQYYEKEERGRGNFPDRFSARQFPNYSSELNVNALLLGDSALYLCASSADREKEPQHFGDGTRLSIL.

The V and J genes are TRBV9 and TRBJ1-6, with 9 bases fitting TRBD1. CDR1 is SGDLS, CDR2 YYNGEE, per germline. V lost 1 base to trimming and J lost 7 bases; unmatched junction nucleotides: 3. CDR3 length: 15 residues. The CDR3 loop is CASSVTGTGNSPLHF. The CDR3 DNA follows: TGTGCCAGCAGCGTAACCGGGACAGGGAATTCACCCCTCCACTTT.

The chain links TRBV7-2 to TRBJ1-5; no clear D gene. V lost 1 base, J lost 3 bases, and 10 bases lay in between. The CDR3 has 15 residues. Germline lookup yields CDR1 SGHTA and CDR2 FQGNSA. The CDR3 reads CASSLDISANQPQHF. The CDR3, as DNA: TGTGCCAGCAGCTTAGACATATCCGCCAATCAGCCCCAGCATTTT.

This clone occurred a few times. This sequence joins TRBV5-1 and TRBJ2-1; maybe TRBD2 (6 bases). The CDR3 loop spans 13 amino acids. The germline CDR1 and CDR2 sequences are SGHRS and YFSETQ. The V gene lost 6 bases and the J gene lost 1 base, with 8 bases spanning the gap. CDR3 sequence: CASTAGSYNEQFF. CDR3 coding DNA: TGCGCCAGCACGGCGGGATCCTACAATGAGCAGTTCTTC.

This clone was counted a few times. This chain joins TRBV19 and TRBJ2-7, with TRBD1 matching 7 bases. V lost 6 bases and J lost 2; bases outside the gene matches: 10. The CDR3 length is 15 residues. Looked up from germline, CDR1 is LNHDA and CDR2 is SQIVND (reference sequence). The CDR3 region has the DNA TGTGCCAGTAGCAAATTGGGTACAGGGGCCTACGAGCAGTACTTC. Its protein product is CASSKLGTGAYEQYF.

The chain links TRBV4-2 to TRBJ1-4; D is unresolved. From germline, CDR1 is LGHNA and CDR2 YNFKEQ. The CDR3 is made up of 17 amino acids. The germline V and J ends were trimmed by 2 bases and 5 bases, with 18 bases remaining between them. In nucleotides, the CDR3 is TGTGCCAGCAGCCAAAACTATAATACCCGTGCCAATGAAAAACTGTTTTTT. Translated, it gives CASSQNYNTRANEKLFF.

V and J are TRBV19 and TRBJ2-2; no firm D call. Germline V gene sequence: CDR1 LNHDA, CDR2 SQIVND (reference sequence). The CDR3 extends over 16 amino acids. Trimming left V 4 bases short and J 4 bases short, with 16 bases between. This CDR3 is CASSTLVPYGTGELFF. CDR3 DNA sequence: TGTGCCAGTAGTACCTTAGTACCTTATGGCACCGGGGAGCTGTTTTTT.

As to this clone: The same CDR3 can be traced to other DNA sequences in this sample. The chain has TRBV5-1 and TRBJ1-1; maybe TRBD1 (5 bases). CDR3 length equals 14 residues. CDR1 is SGHRS and CDR2 is YFSETQ in the germline V gene. Trimming left V 0 bases short and J 4 bases short, with 10 bases between. CDR3 DNA sequence: TGCGCCAGCAGCTTGGCCGGGGGGGGCACTGAAGCTTTCTTT. It codes for CASSLAGGGTEAFF.

The chain combines TRBV4-1 with TRBJ2-2; 7 positions match TRBD1. This CDR3 has 17 residues. Germline assignment: CDR1 MGHRA and CDR2 YSYEKL. J gave up 0 bases and V 4 bases, and 8 bases lay outside the gene matches. The CDR3 region has the DNA TGCGCCAGCAGCCGGACAGCCCAGGGGGCGAACACCGGGGAGCTGTTTTTT. Translation: CASSRTAQGANTGELFF.

The CDR3 spells CASSHIPGLGGNEQFF. The CDR3 DNA reads TGCGCCAGCAGCCATATTCCGGGACTAGGAGGCAATGAGCAGTTCTTC. The gene calls are TRBV4-1 and TRBJ2-1; 8 nucleotides agree with TRBD2. J gave up 6 bases and V 3 bases, and 10 bases lay outside the gene matches. The CDR3 sequence is 16 residues long. Per the germline V gene, CDR1 is MGHRA and CDR2 is YSYEKL.

This clone was counted once. This CDR3 reads CASAGGEGSYNEQFF. The DNA for the CDR3 is TGTGCCAGCGCCGGGGGGGAGGGCTCCTACAATGAGCAGTTCTTC. V gene TRBV6-1 combines with J gene TRBJ2-1, with TRBD2 identical over 8 bases. The germline V gene has CDR1 MNHNS and CDR2 SASEGT. The CDR3 is made up of 15 amino acids. The V and J ends lost 8 bases and 0 bases, in that order; junction bases with no gene match: 6.

This chain joins TRBV5-5 and TRBJ1-2; no clear D gene. Germline V lookup: CDR1 SGHKS, CDR2 YYEKEE (reference sequence). CDR3 length: 15 amino acids. V lost 2 bases, J lost 2 bases, and 13 bases lay in between. In DNA form, the CDR3 reads TGTGCCAGCAGCTTACGCCGGACGGGAAACTATGGCTACACCTTC. Translated, it gives CASSLRRTGNYGYTF.

V gene TRBV18 combines with J gene TRBJ1-5; D is uncertain. Germline V lookup: CDR1 KGHSH, CDR2 LQKENI. Trimming stripped 6 bases from V and 4 bases from J, with 13 bases between. The CDR3 sequence is 14 residues long. CDR3 nucleotides: TGTGCCAGCTCGCCGGGTTCGTCTAATCAGCCCCAGCATTTT. Its translation: CASSPGSSNQPQHF. Full variable domain (outside the CDR3, taken from reference TRBV18 and TRBJ1-5): NAGVMQNPRHLVRRRGQEARLRCSPMKGHSHVYWYRQLPEEGLKFMVYLQKENIIDESGMPKERFSAEFPKEGPSILRIQQVVRGDSAAYFCASSPGSSNQPQHFGDGTRLSIL.

J is TRBJ1-1 and V is TRBV5-1; no firm D call. The CDR3 runs to 16 residues. Trimming removed 0 bases at V and 0 bases at J, with 12 bases between. The germline V gene encodes CDR1 SGHRS and CDR2 YFSETQ. In DNA, the CDR3 is TGCGCCAGCAGCTTGGTTCCAGGTTCCATGAACACTGAAGCTTTCTTT. It is translated as CASSLVPGSMNTEAFF.

The V gene is TRBV28, the J gene TRBJ2-1; D unresolved. With 7 bases removed from V and 0 bases from J, the gap between germline ends came to 10 bases. The germline CDR1 and CDR2 sequences are MDHEN and SYDVKM. The CDR3 has 14 amino acids. The CDR3 loop reads CASKTPASYNEQFF. CDR3 coding DNA: TGTGCCAGCAAGACACCAGCCTCCTACAATGAGCAGTTCTTC.

The V call is TRBV27, the J call TRBJ1-6; D unclear. The CDR3 totals 16 residues. From germline, CDR1 is MNHEY and CDR2 SMNVEV (reference sequence). Between the trimmed V and J ends, which lost 1 base and 9 bases, there was a span of 16 bases. CDR3 bases: TGTGCCAGCAGTTTATATAGTGAGGGTGGGATTTCACCCCTCCACTTT. It encodes CASSLYSEGGISPLHF.

V gene TRBV5-8 combines with J gene TRBJ2-7; possibly TRBD1 for D (6 bases). V was shortened by 5 bases and J by 7 bases, with 19 bases between the two germline ends. The length of the CDR3 is 14 residues. Germline assignment: CDR1 SGHTS and CDR2 YDEGEE. CDR3 residues: CASRATGAGGEQYF. The CDR3 DNA reads as TGTGCCAGCAGAGCGACAGGAGCTGGGGGTGAGCAGTACTTC.

V is TRBV4-2 and J is TRBJ2-3, with TRBD1 matching 7 bases. The J segment lost 0 bases and the V segment lost 1 base, leaving 7 bases of the junction unmatched. Germline CDR1 and CDR2: LGHNA and YNFKEQ. The CDR3 loop spans 17 amino acids. This CDR3 reads CASSQGAGTASTDTQYF. The DNA for the CDR3 is TGTGCCAGCAGCCAAGGCGCCGGGACAGCTAGCACAGATACGCAGTATTTT.

V usage is TRBV7-8 and J usage is TRBJ2-7, with a weak D call TRBD2 (5 bases). V gave up 3 bases and J gave up 5 bases, with 14 bases separating them. Germline values: CDR1 SGHVS, CDR2 FQNEAQ. The CDR3 runs 14 residues. CDR3 residues: CASSFPRLAHEQYF. CDR3 DNA: TGTGCCAGCAGCTTCCCCCGGCTAGCCCACGAGCAGTACTTC.

This clone appeared once. The rearrangement links TRBV29-1 to TRBJ1-1; 12 bases match TRBD1. V dropped 5 bases and J dropped 5; count of bases not matched to a gene: 9. The CDR3 contains 15 residues. Germline V gene sequence: CDR1 SQVTM, CDR2 ANQGSEA. CDR3 coding DNA: TGCAGCGTTTATGGGACAGGGGGCGCGGGGACTGAAGCTTTCTTT. The encoded protein is CSVYGTGGAGTEAFF. The variable domain in full, completed from reference TRBV29-1 and TRBJ1-1, reads SAVISQKPSRDICQRGTSLTIQCQVDSQVTMMFWYRQQPGQSLTLIATANQGSEATYESGFVIDKFPISRPNLTFSTLTVSNMSPEDSSIYLCSVYGTGGAGTEAFFGQGTRLTVV.

This clone was recorded a few times. The rearrangement joins TRBV19 to TRBJ2-3; D call uncertain. The germline gives CDR1 LNHDA, CDR2 SQIVND (reference sequence). The V end was cut by 0 bases, the J end by 0 bases, with 4 bases between. CDR3 length: 14 amino acids. Here the CDR3 DNA reads TGTGCCAGTAGTATAGATCGGAGCACAGATACGCAGTATTTT. Its translation is CASSIDRSTDTQYF.

This chain links TRBV5-1 with TRBJ1-1; a possible D gene is TRBD1 (6 bases). With 4 bases removed from V and 3 bases from J, the gap between germline ends came to 13 bases. The CDR3 is 14 amino acids. Germline CDR1 reads SGHRS; CDR2 reads YFSETQ. The CDR3 DNA follows: TGCGCCAGCAGCATTTTTGGACAGCACACTGAAGCTTTCTTT. This translates into CASSIFGQHTEAFF.

The chain couples TRBV29-1 to TRBJ1-2; D is perhaps TRBD1 (5 bases). Looked up from germline, CDR1 is SQVTM and CDR2 is ANQGSEA. Trimming took 4 bases from V and 4 from J, leaving 13 bases between them. The CDR3 is 13 residues long. The CDR3 DNA reads TGCAGCGTTGTCTCCGGGGGAATCTATGGCTACACCTTC. Translating it yields CSVVSGGIYGYTF. Variable domain in full (rest from reference TRBV29-1 and TRBJ1-2): SAVISQKPSRDICQRGTSLTIQCQVDSQVTMMFWYRQQPGQSLTLIATANQGSEATYESGFVIDKFPISRPNLTFSTLTVSNMSPEDSSIYLCSVVSGGIYGYTFGSGTRLTVV.

The chain recombines TRBV5-1 with TRBJ1-2, with 7 positions matching TRBD1. The CDR3 contains 14 residues. V lost 4 bases to trimming and J lost 2 bases; unmatched junction nucleotides: 5. Germline CDR1 and CDR2: SGHRS and YFSETQ. As DNA, the CDR3 is TGCGCCAGCAGCCCTATACAGGGGAACTATGGCTACACCTTC. It translates to CASSPIQGNYGYTF.

This clone was observed once. The V and J genes are TRBV6-6 and TRBJ1-5; a possible D gene is TRBD1 (5 bases). Trimming pared 5 bases from V and 3 bases from J, leaving 8 bases between. Germline CDR1 is MNHNY and CDR2 is SVGAGI (reference sequence). The CDR3 runs to 13 residues. The CDR3 DNA reads TGTGCCAGCAGTACAGGCTACAATCAGCCCCAGCATTTT. Protein sequence: CASSTGYNQPQHF.

This clone was counted once. The genes are TRBV7-9 and TRBJ2-5; 7 nucleotides align to TRBD1. The CDR3 consists of 15 residues. The germline CDR1 and CDR2 sequences are SEHNR and FQNEAQ (reference sequence). The ends lost 3 bases at V and 1 base at J; junction bases unmatched: 5. CDR3 DNA sequence: TGTGCCAGCAGCTTCCTACAGGGGATCCAAGAGACCCAGTACTTC. It codes for CASSFLQGIQETQYF.